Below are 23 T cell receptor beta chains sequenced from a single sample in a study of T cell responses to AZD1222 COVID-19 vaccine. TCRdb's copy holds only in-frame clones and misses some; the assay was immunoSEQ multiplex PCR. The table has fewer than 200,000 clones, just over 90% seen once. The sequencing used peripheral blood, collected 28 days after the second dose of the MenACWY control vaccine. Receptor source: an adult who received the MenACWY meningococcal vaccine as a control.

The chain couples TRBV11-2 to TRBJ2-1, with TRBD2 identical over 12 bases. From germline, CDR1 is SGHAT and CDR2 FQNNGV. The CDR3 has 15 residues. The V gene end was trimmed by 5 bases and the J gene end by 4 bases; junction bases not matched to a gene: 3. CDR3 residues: CASSAGTSGYNEQFF. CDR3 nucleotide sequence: TGTGCCAGCAGCGCTGGGACTAGCGGGTACAATGAGCAGTTCTTC.

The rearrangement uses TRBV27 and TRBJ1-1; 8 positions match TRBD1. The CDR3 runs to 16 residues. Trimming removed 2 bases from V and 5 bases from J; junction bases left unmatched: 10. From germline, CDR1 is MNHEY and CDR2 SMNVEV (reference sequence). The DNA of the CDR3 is TGTGCCAGCAGTTTAAGCCGACAGGGGCGAGGGACTGAAGCTTTCTTT. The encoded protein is CASSLSRQGRGTEAFF.

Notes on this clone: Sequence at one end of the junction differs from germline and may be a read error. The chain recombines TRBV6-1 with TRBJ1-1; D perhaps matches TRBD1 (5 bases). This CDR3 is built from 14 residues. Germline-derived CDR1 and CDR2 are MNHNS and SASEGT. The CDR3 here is CASSEDEGNPEAFF. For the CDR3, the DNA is TGTGCCAGCAGTGAAGATGAGGGGAACCCTGAAGCTTTCTTT.

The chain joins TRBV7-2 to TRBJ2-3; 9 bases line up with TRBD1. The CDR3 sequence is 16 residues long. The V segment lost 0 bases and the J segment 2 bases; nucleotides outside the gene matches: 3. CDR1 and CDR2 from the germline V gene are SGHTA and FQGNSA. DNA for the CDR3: TGTGCCAGCAGCTTAGCCGGGACAGGGATCACAGATACGCAGTATTTT. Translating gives CASSLAGTGITDTQYF.

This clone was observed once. This chain's CDR3 is CATSPARGTEQFF. As DNA, the CDR3 is TGTGCCACCAGTCCGGCCAGGGGAACTGAGCAGTTCTTC. This chain connects TRBV24-1 to TRBJ2-1, with D possibly TRBD1 on 6 matching bases. Per the germline V gene, CDR1 is KGHDR and CDR2 is SFDVKD. This CDR3 has 13 residues. The V and J ends lost 6 bases and 9 bases respectively, with 14 bases between them.

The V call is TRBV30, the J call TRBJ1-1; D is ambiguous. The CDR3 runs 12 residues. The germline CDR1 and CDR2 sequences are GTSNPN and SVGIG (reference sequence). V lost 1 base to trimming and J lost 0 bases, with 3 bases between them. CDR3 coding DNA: TGTGCCTGGAGTGATTTGAACACTGAAGCTTTCTTT. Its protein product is CAWSDLNTEAFF.

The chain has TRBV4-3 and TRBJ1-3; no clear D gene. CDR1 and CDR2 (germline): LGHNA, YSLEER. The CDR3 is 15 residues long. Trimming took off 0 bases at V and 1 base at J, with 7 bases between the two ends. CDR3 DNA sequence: TGCGCCAGCAGCCAAGATCTGGCTTCTGGAAACACCATATATTTT. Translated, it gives CASSQDLASGNTIYF.

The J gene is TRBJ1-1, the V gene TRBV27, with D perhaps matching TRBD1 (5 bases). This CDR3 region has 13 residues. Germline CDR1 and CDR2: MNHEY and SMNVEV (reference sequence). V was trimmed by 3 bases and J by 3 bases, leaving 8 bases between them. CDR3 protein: CASSLGTYTEAFF. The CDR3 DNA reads TGTGCCAGCAGTTTGGGGACCTACACTGAAGCTTTCTTT.

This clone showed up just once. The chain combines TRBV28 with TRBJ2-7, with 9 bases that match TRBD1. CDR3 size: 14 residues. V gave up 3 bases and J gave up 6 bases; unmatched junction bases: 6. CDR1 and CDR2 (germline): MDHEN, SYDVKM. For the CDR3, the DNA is TGTGCCAGCAGTTTGTGGACAGGGGCTTCCGAGCAGTACTTC. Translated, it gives CASSLWTGASEQYF.

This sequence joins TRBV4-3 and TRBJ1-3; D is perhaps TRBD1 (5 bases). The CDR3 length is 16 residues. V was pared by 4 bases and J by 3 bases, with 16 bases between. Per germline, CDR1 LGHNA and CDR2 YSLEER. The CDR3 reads CASSLLRGEDGNTIYF. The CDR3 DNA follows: TGCGCCAGCAGCCTATTAAGGGGCGAGGATGGAAACACCATATATTTT.

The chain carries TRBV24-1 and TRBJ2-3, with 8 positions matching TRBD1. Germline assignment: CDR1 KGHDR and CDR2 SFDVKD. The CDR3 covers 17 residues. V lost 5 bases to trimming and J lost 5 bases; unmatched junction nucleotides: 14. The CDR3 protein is CATSGPTQGAHQDTQYF. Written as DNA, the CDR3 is TGTGCCACCAGTGGCCCCACCCAGGGGGCGCATCAAGATACGCAGTATTTT.

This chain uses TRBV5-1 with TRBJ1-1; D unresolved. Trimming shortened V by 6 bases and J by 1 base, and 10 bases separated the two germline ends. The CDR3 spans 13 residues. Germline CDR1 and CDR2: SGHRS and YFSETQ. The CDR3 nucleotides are TGCGCCAGCACCTCAGGAGCGAACACTGAAGCTTTCTTT. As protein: CASTSGANTEAFF.

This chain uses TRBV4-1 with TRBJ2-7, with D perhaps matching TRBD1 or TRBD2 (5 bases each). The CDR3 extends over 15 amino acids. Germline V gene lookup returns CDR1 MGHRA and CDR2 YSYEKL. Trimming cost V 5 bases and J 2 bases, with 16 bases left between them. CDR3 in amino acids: CASSVGTVVTYEQYF. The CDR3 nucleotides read TGCGCCAGCAGCGTCGGGACCGTCGTAACCTACGAGCAGTACTTC.

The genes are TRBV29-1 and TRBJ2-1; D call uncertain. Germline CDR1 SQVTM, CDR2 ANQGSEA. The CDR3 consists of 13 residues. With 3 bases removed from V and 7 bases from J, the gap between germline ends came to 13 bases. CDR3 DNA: TGCAGCGTTGAGATGTTCGAAATAAATGAGCAGTTCTTC. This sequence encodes CSVEMFEINEQFF.

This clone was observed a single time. CDR3 protein: CASSLSGTGSDYEQYF. CDR3 in DNA: TGCGCCAGCAGCTTGTCCGGGACAGGGTCGGACTACGAGCAGTACTTC. This rearrangement joins TRBV5-1 to TRBJ2-7, with 9 bases lining up with TRBD1. Per germline, CDR1 SGHRS and CDR2 YFSETQ. Trimming took 1 base from V and 3 from J; bases not matched to a gene: 8. The CDR3 totals 16 residues.

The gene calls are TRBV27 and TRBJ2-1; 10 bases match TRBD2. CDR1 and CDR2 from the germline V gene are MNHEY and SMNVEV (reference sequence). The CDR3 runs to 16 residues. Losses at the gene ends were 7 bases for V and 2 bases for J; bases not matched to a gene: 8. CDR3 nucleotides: TGTGCCAGCACCCCTACCGGGACTAGCGCCTACAATGAGCAGTTCTTC. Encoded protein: CASTPTGTSAYNEQFF.

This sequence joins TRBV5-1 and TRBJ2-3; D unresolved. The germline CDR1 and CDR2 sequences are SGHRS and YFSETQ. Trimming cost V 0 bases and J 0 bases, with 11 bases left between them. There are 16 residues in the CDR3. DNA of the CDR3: TGCGCCAGCAGCTTGGGGACCTTCAAGAGCACAGATACGCAGTATTTT. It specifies CASSLGTFKSTDTQYF.

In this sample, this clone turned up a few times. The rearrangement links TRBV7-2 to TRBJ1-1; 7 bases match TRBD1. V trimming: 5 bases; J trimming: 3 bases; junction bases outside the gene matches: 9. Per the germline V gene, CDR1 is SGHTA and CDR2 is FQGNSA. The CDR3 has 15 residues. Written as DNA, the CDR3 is TGTGCCAGCAGCCCCCGACAGGGTAAGGACACTGAAGCTTTCTTT. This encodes CASSPRQGKDTEAFF.

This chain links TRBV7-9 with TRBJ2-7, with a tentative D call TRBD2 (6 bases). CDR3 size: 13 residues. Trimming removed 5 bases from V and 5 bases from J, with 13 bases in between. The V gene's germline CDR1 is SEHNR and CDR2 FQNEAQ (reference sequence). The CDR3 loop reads CASSDTGGNEQYF. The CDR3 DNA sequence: TGTGCCAGCAGCGACACCGGGGGAAACGAGCAGTACTTC.

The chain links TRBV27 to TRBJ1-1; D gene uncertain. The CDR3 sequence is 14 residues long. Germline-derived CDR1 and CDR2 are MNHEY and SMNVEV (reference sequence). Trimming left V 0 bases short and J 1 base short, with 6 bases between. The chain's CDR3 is CASSLSTANTEAFF. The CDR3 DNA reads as TGTGCCAGCAGTTTATCTACGGCGAACACTGAAGCTTTCTTT.

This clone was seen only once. The CDR3 nucleotides are TGCGCCAGCAGTGAGTCGGCTAGCGGGAGATGGGGCGCGTGTAATGAGCAGTTCTTC. It yields the protein CASSESASGRWGACNEQFF. The rearrangement links TRBV10-1 to TRBJ2-1, with TRBD2 identical over 10 bases. The CDR3 covers 19 residues. Germline V lookup: CDR1 WNHNN, CDR2 SYGVQD (reference sequence). V lost 0 bases to trimming and J lost 7 bases; unmatched junction nucleotides: 15.

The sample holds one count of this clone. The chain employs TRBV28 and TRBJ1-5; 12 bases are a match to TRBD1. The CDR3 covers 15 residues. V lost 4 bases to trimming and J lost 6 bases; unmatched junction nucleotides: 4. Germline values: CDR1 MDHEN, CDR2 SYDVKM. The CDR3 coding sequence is TGTGCCAGCAGTTCCGGGACAGGGGGCGTTCAGCCCCAGCATTTT. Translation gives CASSSGTGGVQPQHF.

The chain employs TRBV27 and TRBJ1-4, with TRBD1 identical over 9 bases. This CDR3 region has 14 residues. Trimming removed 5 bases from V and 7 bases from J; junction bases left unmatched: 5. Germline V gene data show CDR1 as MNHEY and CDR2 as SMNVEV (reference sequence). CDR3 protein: CASSPQGAGEKLFF. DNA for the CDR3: TGTGCCAGCAGTCCACAGGGGGCGGGTGAAAAACTGTTTTTT.